This section outlines one TCR beta chain sequence together with its context. The sample belongs to a study of blood T cell repertoires in COVID-19. Study background: Samples representing acute and convalescent COVID-19 were sourced from the United States, Italy and Spain. T cells, B-cell-depleted T cells, or PBMCs supplied cDNA or gDNA.

Per the authors' pipeline: Reference gene primer amplification gave nucleated cell count estimates. The table came from immunoSEQ multiplex PCR; TCRdb's copy has only in-frame clones and leaves some out. V and J calls and clone size follow that table, whereas D and trimming were derived from the DNA. The table records about 280,000 clones, 70% to 90% of them present only once. From germline, CDR1 is SGHKS and CDR2 YYEKEE (reference sequence). V gave up 6 bases and J gave up 0 bases; unmatched junction bases: 3. This CDR3 spans 13 amino acids. The V gene is TRBV5-5, the J gene TRBJ2-7; TRBD2 matches 7 bases. The sample was peripheral blood. The TCR was taken from a woman aged 25 to 39 who had recovered from COVID-19. The CDR3 spells CASTWGGSYEQYF. CDR3 bases: TGTGCCAGCACCTGGGGGGGCTCCTACGAGCAGTACTTC.